These T cell receptor beta chains were read from a single sample in a study of OX40 agonist ivuxolimab in advanced cancers. Only in-frame clones appear in the TCRdb table, and some are missing; sequencing was by immunoSEQ multiplex PCR. The table shows about 51,000 clones, with 80% to 85% occurring only once. The specimen comprised CD4+ or CD8+ T cells sorted from blood, sampled in a trial of the OX40 agonist ivuxolimab. The receptors stem from an adult with an advanced solid tumor such as melanoma, head and neck, liver or kidney cancer. The CDR3 runs from the conserved cysteine through the conserved F or W. D genes are given only for firm matches. Clone size appears in some rows only: once, few, many, or a class for an expanded clone.

V	size	J	D	CDR3	DNA
TRBV5-1	NA	TRBJ2-3	NA	CASSFGGGTDTQYF	TGCGCCAGCAGCTTCGGCGGGGGCACAGATACGCAGTATTTT
TRBV6-1	NA	TRBJ1-6	NA	CASSANPTGNTYNSPLHF	TGTGCCAGCAGTGCGAACCCCACAGGGAACACCTATAATTCACCCCTCCACTTT
TRBV19	NA	TRBJ2-5	NA	CASRPLGAQETQYF	TGTGCCAGTAGACCACTGGGAGCCCAAGAGACCCAGTACTTC
TRBV4-2	NA	TRBJ2-5	NA	CASSQDRETQYF	TGTGCCAGCAGCCAAGATCGCGAGACCCAGTACTTC
TRBV9	NA	TRBJ2-1	TRBD2	CASSVAGGPLDEQFF	TGTGCCAGCAGCGTAGCGGGGGGGCCATTGGATGAGCAGTTCTTC
TRBV7-2	NA	TRBJ1-5	NA	CASTQGPEPQHF	TGTGCCAGCACCCAGGGACCCGAGCCCCAGCATTTT
TRBV4-2	once	TRBJ2-3	NA	CASSPPAGDSTDTQYF	TGTGCCAGCAGCCCGCCGGCAGGGGACTCCACAGATACGCAGTATTTT
TRBV5-4	NA	TRBJ1-5	TRBD1	CASSLWTGGVGRNQPQHF	TGTGCCAGCAGCTTGTGGACAGGGGGCGTGGGTCGGAATCAGCCCCAGCATTTT
TRBV10-3	NA	TRBJ1-2	NA	CAISESRGKERGYGYTF	TGTGCCATCAGTGAGTCGAGGGGCAAGGAGAGGGGCTATGGCTACACCTTC
TRBV18	NA	TRBJ1-1	TRBD1	CASSPTRGAEAFF	TGTGCCAGCTCACCAACCAGGGGGGCTGAAGCTTTCTTT
TRBV19	NA	TRBJ1-2	NA	CASSGDRDGYGYTF	TGTGCCAGTAGTGGGGACCGAGACGGCTATGGCTACACCTTC
TRBV5-4	NA	TRBJ1-6	NA	CASSPGTGTSNSPLHF	TGTGCCAGCAGTCCGGGGACCGGGACAAGTAATTCACCCCTCCACTTT
TRBV29-1	few	TRBJ2-5	TRBD1	CSVRTGGYQETQYF	TGCAGCGTACGGACAGGGGGTTATCAAGAGACCCAGTACTTC
TRBV5-5	NA	TRBJ2-2	NA	CASSLTGNTGELFF	TGTGCCAGCAGCTTAACGGGAAACACCGGGGAGCTGTTTTTT
TRBV21-1	NA	TRBJ2-3	NA	CASSARGGQTDTQYF	TGTGCCAGCAGCGCGCGGGGGGGCCAGACAGATACGCAGTATTTT
TRBV12-5	NA	TRBJ2-1	TRBD2	CASGFGGDEQFF	TGTGCTAGTGGTTTTGGGGGGGATGAGCAGTTCTTC
TRBV7-8	NA	TRBJ1-2	NA	CASSSIRRGAGGYTF	TGTGCCAGCAGCTCCATTCGTAGGGGCGCAGGGGGCTACACCTTC
TRBV11-2	NA	TRBJ1-3	TRBD1	CASSAGQNSGNTIYF	TGTGCCAGCAGCGCGGGACAGAACTCTGGAAACACCATATATTTT
TRBV5-1	NA	TRBJ2-1	TRBD1	CASSLGIRGPSYNEQFF	TGCGCCAGCAGCTTGGGCATAAGGGGGCCCTCTTACAATGAGCAGTTCTTC
TRBV6-1	NA	TRBJ2-1	TRBD1	CASSPGTGVRGEQFF	TGTGCCAGCAGCCCTGGGACAGGGGTTCGTGGTGAGCAGTTCTTC
TRBV2	NA	TRBJ1-1	TRBD1	CASRRDRAPNTEAFF	TGTGCCAGCAGAAGGGACAGAGCTCCGAACACTGAAGCTTTCTTT
TRBV5-6	once	TRBJ1-5	NA	CASSLMAYSNQPQHF	TGTGCCAGCAGCTTGATGGCCTATAGCAATCAGCCCCAGCATTTT
TRBV5-4	few	TRBJ2-7	TRBD1	CASSFSQGYEQYF	TGTGCCAGCAGCTTTTCACAGGGGTACGAGCAGTACTTC
TRBV5-1	NA	TRBJ2-7	NA	CASSSTGAPYEQYF	TGCGCCAGCAGCTCGACAGGTGCCCCCTACGAGCAGTACTTC
TRBV19	once	TRBJ2-3	TRBD1	CASSETGGYTDTQYF	TGTGCCAGTAGTGAAACAGGGGGATACACAGATACGCAGTATTTT
TRBV9	once	TRBJ1-1	TRBD1	CASSGGTGETEAFF	TGTGCCAGCAGCGGTGGGACAGGGGAGACTGAAGCTTTCTTT
TRBV7-9	NA	TRBJ1-5	NA	CASSLRRGQPQHF	TGTGCCAGCAGCTTAAGGAGGGGTCAGCCCCAGCATTTT
TRBV19	NA	TRBJ2-2	NA	CASNGRINTGELFF	TGTGCCAGCAACGGACGGATTAACACCGGGGAGCTGTTTTTT
TRBV7-2	NA	TRBJ2-3	TRBD2	CASSVLAGGTDTQYF	TGTGCCAGCAGCGTGCTAGCGGGGGGCACAGATACGCAGTATTTT
TRBV2	few	TRBJ2-5	NA	CASKGGGEETQYF	TGTGCCAGCAAGGGAGGGGGAGAAGAGACCCAGTACTTC
TRBV25-1	NA	TRBJ1-2	NA	CASSEFGLGGYGYTF	TGTGCCAGCAGTGAATTCGGATTAGGGGGCTATGGCTACACCTTC
TRBV5-1	NA	TRBJ1-6	TRBD1	CASSLGQGKYSPLHF	TGCGCCAGCAGCTTGGGACAGGGAAAATATTCACCCCTCCACTTT
TRBV7-8	NA	TRBJ2-1	TRBD2	CASSLAAGIHNEQFF	TGTGCCAGCAGCCTAGCGGCGGGGATCCACAATGAGCAGTTCTTC
TRBV2	NA	TRBJ1-2	NA	CASSGQGSGYGYTF	TGTGCCAGCAGTGGGCAGGGGTCGGGCTATGGCTACACCTTC
TRBV11-3	NA	TRBJ2-5	TRBD2	CASRTGLAGNQETQYF	TGTGCCAGCAGGACTGGACTAGCGGGCAACCAAGAGACCCAGTACTTC
TRBV19	NA	TRBJ1-3	NA	CASSMRDTPRTGNTIYF	TGTGCCAGTAGTATGAGGGACACACCGAGGACTGGAAACACCATATATTTT
TRBV7-9	NA	TRBJ2-7	NA	CASSFQVEQYF	TGTGCCAGCAGCTTTCAAGTCGAGCAGTACTTC
TRBV7-3	NA	TRBJ1-1	NA	CASRGAGTEAFF	TGTGCCAGCAGAGGGGCCGGGACTGAAGCTTTCTTT
TRBV6-5	NA	TRBJ2-1	TRBD2	CASTRAGGSYNEQFF	TGTGCCAGCACGAGGGCGGGGGGGTCCTACAATGAGCAGTTCTTC
TRBV6-5	NA	TRBJ1-2	NA	CASSPRPGGYTF	TGTGCCAGCAGTCCAAGACCGGGGGGCTACACCTTC
TRBV7-8	NA	TRBJ2-2	TRBD2	CASSKGTSGGIKDTGELFF	TGTGCCAGCAGCAAGGGGACTAGCGGGGGGATAAAAGACACCGGGGAGCTGTTTTTT
TRBV4-3	once	TRBJ2-1	TRBD2	CASSQLRTSGSYNEQFF	TGCGCCAGCAGCCAACTCCGAACTAGCGGGTCCTACAATGAGCAGTTCTTC
TRBV19	NA	TRBJ2-3	TRBD2	CASSGPGGPTTQYF	TGTGCCAGTAGTGGACCGGGGGGGCCAACTACGCAGTATTTT
TRBV6-1	NA	TRBJ2-7	TRBD2	CASSSLAGAEQYF	TGTGCCAGCAGTTCCCTAGCGGGGGCCGAGCAGTACTTC
TRBV10-3	NA	TRBJ2-7	TRBD1	CATLTGAQSSYEQYF	TGTGCCACCTTGACAGGGGCCCAATCCTCCTACGAGCAGTACTTC
TRBV4-3	NA	TRBJ2-1	TRBD2	CASSQGTSGPRPYNEQFF	TGCGCCAGCAGCCAAGGGACTAGCGGGCCCCGTCCTTACAATGAGCAGTTCTTC
TRBV6-5	NA	TRBJ1-2	TRBD1	CASSRSDRDYGYTF	TGTGCCAGCAGTCGCTCGGACAGGGACTATGGCTACACCTTC
TRBV7-2	NA	TRBJ1-3	NA	CASSRVLATGNTIYF	TGTGCCAGCAGCCGAGTTTTGGCTACTGGAAACACCATATATTTT
TRBV28	NA	TRBJ1-1	TRBD1	CASVTGTGVWNTEAFF	TGTGCCAGTGTCACGGGGACAGGGGTTTGGAACACTGAAGCTTTCTTT
TRBV7-2	NA	TRBJ1-1	NA	CASSYQRGIGANTEAFF	TGTGCCAGCAGCTACCAACGGGGGATTGGGGCAAACACTGAAGCTTTCTTT
TRBV5-5	NA	TRBJ1-5	TRBD1	CASSLGQGVNVNQPQHF	TGTGCCAGCAGCTTGGGACAGGGCGTAAACGTTAATCAGCCCCAGCATTTT
TRBV11-3	NA	TRBJ1-1	TRBD1	CASRPMTGFTEAFF	TGTGCCAGCAGACCTATGACAGGGTTCACTGAAGCTTTCTTT
TRBV11-2	NA	TRBJ2-2	NA	CASSPRVSGGELFF	TGTGCCAGCAGCCCCAGGGTCTCGGGCGGGGAGCTGTTTTTT
TRBV18	NA	TRBJ2-7	TRBD1	CASSRGGQGAGEQYF	TGTGCCAGCTCACGGGGCGGGCAGGGGGCTGGCGAGCAGTACTTC
TRBV29-1	NA	TRBJ2-2	NA	CSVEGELGTGELFF	TGCAGCGTTGAAGGAGAACTAGGTACCGGGGAGCTGTTTTTT
TRBV4-1	once	TRBJ1-3	NA	CASSQGVLTGNTIYF	TGCGCCAGCAGCCAGGGGGTCCTGACGGGAAACACCATATATTTT
TRBV13	NA	TRBJ2-1	TRBD2	CASRSAGGPYNEQFF	TGTGCCAGCAGGTCAGCGGGGGGGCCTTATAATGAGCAGTTCTTC
TRBV7-8	NA	TRBJ2-5	NA	CASSFTPGEQYF	TGTGCCAGCAGCTTCACCCCGGGAGAGCAGTACTTC
TRBV5-4	NA	TRBJ1-2	TRBD1	CASSLVDRARVSGYTF	TGTGCCAGCAGCTTGGTGGACAGGGCCCGGGTATCTGGCTACACCTTC
TRBV5-5	NA	TRBJ2-5	NA	CASSPPPRQQETQYF	TGTGCCAGCAGCCCCCCCCCGCGACAGCAAGAGACCCAGTACTTC